This T cell receptor beta chain was recorded in a study of T cell responses to AZD1222 COVID-19 vaccine. Germline V gene lookup returns CDR1 SGHTA and CDR2 FQGNSA. V was cut by 8 bases and J by 0 bases, with 14 bases left in between. This CDR3 spans 15 amino acids. Profiling relied on immunoSEQ multiplex PCR, and the TCRdb table lists in-frame clones only, not all of them. Of 120,000 to 150,000 clones listed, more than 75% were seen once; the top ten hold 2.5% to 3.5%. The source was peripheral blood, collected 28 days after the second AZD1222 dose. This chain links TRBV7-2 with TRBJ1-3, with D unresolved. This TCR derives from an adult who received the AZD1222 COVID-19 vaccine. The CDR3 nucleotides read TGTGCCAGCCAATCCCTCAGGAGCTCTGGAAACACCATATATTTT. Translating gives CASQSLRSSGNTIYF.